This TCR beta chain was profiled in a study of cytomegalovirus exposure and HLA in healthy donors. Study-wide points: Many donors shared some public TCRs, even though most TCR sequences were rare. Per published reports, the classifier diagnosed cytomegalovirus status with high specificity and sensitivity. Among TCR beta chains, those listed as cytomegalovirus-associated numbered over 150.

With respect to this clone: Its antigen is undetermined.

The CDR3 loop spans 14 amino acids. Germline CDR1 is GTSNPN and CDR2 is SVGIG (reference sequence). V lost 5 bases and J 3 bases, leaving 13 bases between the germline ends. Sequencing was performed with immunoSEQ multiplex PCR; in TCRdb, only in-frame clones are kept and a portion is missing. The sample records 85,000 to 120,000 clones, about 94% being singletons. The origin of this receptor is a woman aged 18-29 years in good health and CMV-seronegative. This sequence joins TRBV30 and TRBJ2-2; D is perhaps TRBD2 (6 bases). Material: PBMCs. The CDR3 bases are TGTGCCTGGCAAAGGGACTCTCACACCGGGGAGCTGTTTTTT. Translated, it gives CAWQRDSHTGELFF.